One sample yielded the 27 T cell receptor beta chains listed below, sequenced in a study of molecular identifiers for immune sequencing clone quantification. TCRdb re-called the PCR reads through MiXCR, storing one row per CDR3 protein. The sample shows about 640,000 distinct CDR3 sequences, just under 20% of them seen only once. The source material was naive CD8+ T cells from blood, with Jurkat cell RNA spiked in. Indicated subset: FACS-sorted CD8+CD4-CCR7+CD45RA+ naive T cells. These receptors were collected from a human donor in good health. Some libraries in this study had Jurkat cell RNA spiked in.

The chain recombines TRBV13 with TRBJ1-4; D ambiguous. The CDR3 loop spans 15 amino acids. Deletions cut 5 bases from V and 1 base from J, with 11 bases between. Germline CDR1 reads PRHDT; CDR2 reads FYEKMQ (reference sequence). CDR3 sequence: CASSQRSETNEKLFF. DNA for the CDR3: TGTGCCAGCAGCCAGAGGTCGGAAACTAATGAAAAACTGTTTTTT.

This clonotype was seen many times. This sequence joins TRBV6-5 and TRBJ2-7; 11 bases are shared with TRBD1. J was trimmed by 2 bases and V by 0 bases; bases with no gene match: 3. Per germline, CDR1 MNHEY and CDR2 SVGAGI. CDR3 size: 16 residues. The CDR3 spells CASSYSSGQGAYEQYF. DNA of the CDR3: TGTGCCAGCAGTTACTCCTCGGGACAGGGGGCCTACGAGCAGTACTTC.

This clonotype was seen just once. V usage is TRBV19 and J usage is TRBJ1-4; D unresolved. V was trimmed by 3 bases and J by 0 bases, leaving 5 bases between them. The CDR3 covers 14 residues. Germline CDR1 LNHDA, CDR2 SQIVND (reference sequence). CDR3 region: CASSIFATNEKLFF. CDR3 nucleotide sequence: TGTGCCAGTAGTATTTTCGCAACTAATGAAAAACTGTTTTTT. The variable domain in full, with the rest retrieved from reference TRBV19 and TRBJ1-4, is DGGITQSPKYLFRKEGQNVTLSCEQNLNHDAMYWYRQDPGQGLRLIYYSQIVNDFQKGDIAEGYSVSREKKESFPLTVTSAQKNPTAFYLCASSIFATNEKLFFGSGTQLSVL.

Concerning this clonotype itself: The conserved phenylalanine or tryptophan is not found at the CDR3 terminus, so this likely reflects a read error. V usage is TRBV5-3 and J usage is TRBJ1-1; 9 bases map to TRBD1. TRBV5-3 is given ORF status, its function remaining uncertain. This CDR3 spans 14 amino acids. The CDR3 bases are TGTGCCAGCAGCTCAGGAACAGGGGGCGGGGAAGCTTTCCTT. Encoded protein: CASSSGTGGGEAFL.

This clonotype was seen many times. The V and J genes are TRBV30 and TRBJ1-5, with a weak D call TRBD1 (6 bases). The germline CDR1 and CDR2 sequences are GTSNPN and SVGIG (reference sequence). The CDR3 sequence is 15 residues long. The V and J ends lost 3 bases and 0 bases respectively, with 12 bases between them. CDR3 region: CAWRDGTHSNQPQHF. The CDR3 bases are TGTGCCTGGAGGGACGGGACACATAGCAATCAGCCCCAGCATTTT.

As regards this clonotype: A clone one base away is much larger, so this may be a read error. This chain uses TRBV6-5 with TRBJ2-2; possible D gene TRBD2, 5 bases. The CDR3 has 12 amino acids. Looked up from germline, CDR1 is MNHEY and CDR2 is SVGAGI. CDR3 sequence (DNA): TGTGCCAGCAGTTACTTTGACGGGGAGCTGTTGTTT. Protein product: CASSYFDGELLF.

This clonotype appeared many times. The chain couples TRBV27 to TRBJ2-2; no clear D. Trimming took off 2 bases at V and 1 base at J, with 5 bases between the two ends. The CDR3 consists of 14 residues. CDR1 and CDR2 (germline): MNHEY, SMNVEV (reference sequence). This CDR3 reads CASSLTRNTGELFF. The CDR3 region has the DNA TGTGCCAGCAGTTTAACGAGGAACACCGGGGAGCTGTTTTTT.

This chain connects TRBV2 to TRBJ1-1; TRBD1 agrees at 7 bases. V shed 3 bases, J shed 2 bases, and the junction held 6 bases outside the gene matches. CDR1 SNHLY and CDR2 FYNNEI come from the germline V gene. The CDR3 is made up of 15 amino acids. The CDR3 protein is CASSEAGQRNTEAFF. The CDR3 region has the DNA TGTGCCAGCAGTGAGGCGGGACAGAGAAACACTGAAGCTTTCTTT.

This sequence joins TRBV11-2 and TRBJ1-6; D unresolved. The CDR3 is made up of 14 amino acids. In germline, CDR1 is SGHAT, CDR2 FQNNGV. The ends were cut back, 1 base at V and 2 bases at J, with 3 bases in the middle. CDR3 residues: CASSLVPYNSPLHF. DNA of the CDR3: TGTGCCAGCAGCTTAGTACCCTATAATTCACCCCTCCACTTT.

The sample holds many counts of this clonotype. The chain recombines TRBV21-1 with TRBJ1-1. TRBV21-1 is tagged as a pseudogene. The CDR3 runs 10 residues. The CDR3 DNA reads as TGTGCCAGCAGCACCTTTGAAGCTTTCTTT. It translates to CASSTFEAFF.

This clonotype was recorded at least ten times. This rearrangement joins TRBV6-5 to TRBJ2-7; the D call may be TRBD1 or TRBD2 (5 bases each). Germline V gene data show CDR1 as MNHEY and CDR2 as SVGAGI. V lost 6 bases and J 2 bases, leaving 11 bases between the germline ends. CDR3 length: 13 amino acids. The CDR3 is CASRTWDPYEQYF. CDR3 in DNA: TGTGCCAGCAGAACCTGGGACCCCTACGAGCAGTACTTC.

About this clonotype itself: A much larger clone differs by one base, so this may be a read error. DNA for the CDR3: TGTGCCACCAGCAGAGATCCTCAGACCAAAGGGGGCACAGATACGCAGTATTTT. Residues: CATSRDPQTKGGTDTQYF. The chain combines TRBV15 with TRBJ2-3; TRBD1 might be the D (5 bases). V was cut by 0 bases and J by 1 base, with 17 bases left in between. Germline V gene data show CDR1 as LNHNV and CDR2 as YYDKDF (reference sequence). CDR3 length: 18 residues.

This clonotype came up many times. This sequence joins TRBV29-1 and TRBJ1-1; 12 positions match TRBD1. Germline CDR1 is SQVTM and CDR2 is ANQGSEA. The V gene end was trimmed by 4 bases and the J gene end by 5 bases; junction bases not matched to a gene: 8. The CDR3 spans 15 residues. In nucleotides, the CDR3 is TGCAGCGTTGGAGAGGGACAGGGGGCGAAAACTGAAGCTTTCTTT. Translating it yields CSVGEGQGAKTEAFF.

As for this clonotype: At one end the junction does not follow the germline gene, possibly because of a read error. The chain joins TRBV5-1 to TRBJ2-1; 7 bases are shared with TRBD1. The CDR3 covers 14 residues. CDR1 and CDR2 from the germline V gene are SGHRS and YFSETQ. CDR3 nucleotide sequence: TGCGCCAGCAGCTCCCGGGACAGTCCCAATGAGCGGTTCTTC. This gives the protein CASSSRDSPNERFF. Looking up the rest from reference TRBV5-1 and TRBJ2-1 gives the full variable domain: KAGVTQTPRYLIKTRGQQVTLSCSPISGHRSVSWYQQTPGQGLQFLFEYFSETQRNKGNFPGRFSGRQFSNSRSEMNVSTLELGDSALYLCASSSRDSPNERFFGPGTRLTVL.

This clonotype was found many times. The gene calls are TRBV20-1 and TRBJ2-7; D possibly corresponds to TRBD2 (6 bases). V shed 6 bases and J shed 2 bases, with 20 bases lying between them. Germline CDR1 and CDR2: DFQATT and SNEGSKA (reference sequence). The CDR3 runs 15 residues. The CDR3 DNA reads TGCAGTGCCTTTGCCCCAGGGCGCGGGGCCTACGAGCAGTACTTC. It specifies CSAFAPGRGAYEQYF.

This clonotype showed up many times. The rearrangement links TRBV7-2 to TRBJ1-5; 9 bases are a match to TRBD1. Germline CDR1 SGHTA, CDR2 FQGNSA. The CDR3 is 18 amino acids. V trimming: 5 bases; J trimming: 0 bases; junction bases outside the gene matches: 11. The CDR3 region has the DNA TGTGCCAGCAGCCACCCCCTACAGGGGGCTTATAGCAATCAGCCCCAGCATTTT. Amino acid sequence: CASSHPLQGAYSNQPQHF. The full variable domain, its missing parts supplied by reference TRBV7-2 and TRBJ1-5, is GAGVSQSPSNKVTEKGKDVELRCDPISGHTALYWYRQSLGQGLEFLIYFQGNSAPDKSGLPSDRFSAERTGGSVSTLTIQRTQQEDSAVYLCASSHPLQGAYSNQPQHFGDGTRLSIL.

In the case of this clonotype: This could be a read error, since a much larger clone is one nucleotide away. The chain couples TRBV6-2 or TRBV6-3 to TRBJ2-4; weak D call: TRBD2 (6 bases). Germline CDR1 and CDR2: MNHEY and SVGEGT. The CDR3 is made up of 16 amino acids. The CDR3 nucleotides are TGTGCCAACAGTCCCCCAGTTGGGGGGGCCAAAAACATTCAGTACTTC. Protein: CANSPPVGGAKNIQYF.

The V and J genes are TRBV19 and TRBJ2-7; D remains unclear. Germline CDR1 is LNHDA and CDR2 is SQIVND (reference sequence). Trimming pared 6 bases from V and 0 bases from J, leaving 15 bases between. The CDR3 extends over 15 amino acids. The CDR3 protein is CASSYRHSNSYEQYF. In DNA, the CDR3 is TGTGCCAGTAGCTATAGGCACTCTAACTCCTACGAGCAGTACTTC.

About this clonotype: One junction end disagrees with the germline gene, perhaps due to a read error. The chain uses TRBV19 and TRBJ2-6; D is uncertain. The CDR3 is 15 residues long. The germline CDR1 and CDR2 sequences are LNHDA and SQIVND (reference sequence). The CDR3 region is CAGSIPPSGANVLTF. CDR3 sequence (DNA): TGTGCCGGTAGTATCCCTCCTTCTGGGGCCAACGTCCTGACTTTC.

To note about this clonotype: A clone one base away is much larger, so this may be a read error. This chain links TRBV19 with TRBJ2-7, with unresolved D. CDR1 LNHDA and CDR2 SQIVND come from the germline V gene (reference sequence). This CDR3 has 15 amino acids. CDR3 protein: CASSLGLGTSYEQHF. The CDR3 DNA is TGTGCCAGTAGTTTGGGCCTTGGCACGTCTTACGAGCAGCACTTC.

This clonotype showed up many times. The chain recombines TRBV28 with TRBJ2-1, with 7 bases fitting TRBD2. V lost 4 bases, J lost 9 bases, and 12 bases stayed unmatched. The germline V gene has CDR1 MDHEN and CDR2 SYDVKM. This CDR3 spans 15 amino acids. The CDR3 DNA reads TGTGCCAGCAGTTCCGTGATTGGCGGGAGAATTGAGCAGTTCTTC. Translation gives CASSSVIGGRIEQFF.

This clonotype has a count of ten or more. The CDR3 nucleotides are TGTGCCTGGAACTGGGCAGGGGGATCCAATGAGCAGTTCTTC. This sequence encodes CAWNWAGGSNEQFF. V gene TRBV30 combines with J gene TRBJ2-1; 7 positions agree with TRBD1. Germline lookup yields CDR1 GTSNPN and CDR2 SVGIG (reference sequence). The CDR3 is 14 residues long. Trimming removed 4 bases from V and 6 bases from J; junction bases left unmatched: 9.

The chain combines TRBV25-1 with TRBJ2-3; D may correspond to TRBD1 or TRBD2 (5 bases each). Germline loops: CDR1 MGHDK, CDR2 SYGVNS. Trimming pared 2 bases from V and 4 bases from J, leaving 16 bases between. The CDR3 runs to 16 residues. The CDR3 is CASSERGSVGADTQYF. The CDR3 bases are TGTGCCAGCAGTGAAAGGGGTAGTGTGGGGGCAGATACGCAGTATTTT.

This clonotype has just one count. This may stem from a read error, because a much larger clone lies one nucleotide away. CDR3 sequence reads: CAGSFLDRPQETQYF. The DNA of the CDR3 is TGTGCCGGCAGCTTCTTAGACAGACCCCAAGAGACCCAGTACTTC. The chain joins TRBV7-9 to TRBJ2-5; D might be TRBD1 (5 bases). Germline CDR1 is SEHNR and CDR2 is FQNEAQ (reference sequence). The CDR3 totals 15 residues. Looking up the rest from reference TRBV7-9 and TRBJ2-5 gives the full variable domain: DTGVSQNPRHKITKRGQNVTFRCDPISEHNRLYWYRQTLGQGPEFLTYFQNEAQLEKSRLLSDRFSAERPKGSFSTLEIQRTEQGDSAMYLCAGSFLDRPQETQYFGPGTRLLVL.

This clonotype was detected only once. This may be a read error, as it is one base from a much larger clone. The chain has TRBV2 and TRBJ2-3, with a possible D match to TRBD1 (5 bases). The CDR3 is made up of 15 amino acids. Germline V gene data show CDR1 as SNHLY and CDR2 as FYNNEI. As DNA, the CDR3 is TGTGCCAGCAGCGATATAACCACTTCCACAGGTACGCAGTATTTT. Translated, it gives CASSDITTSTGTQYF.

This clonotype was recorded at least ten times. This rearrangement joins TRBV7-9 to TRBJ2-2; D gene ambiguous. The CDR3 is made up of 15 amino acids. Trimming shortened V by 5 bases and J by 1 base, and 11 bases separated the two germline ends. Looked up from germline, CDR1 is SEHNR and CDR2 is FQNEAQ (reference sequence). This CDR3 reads CASSLVDGNTGELFF. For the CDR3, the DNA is TGTGCCAGCAGCCTCGTTGACGGGAACACCGGGGAGCTGTTTTTT.

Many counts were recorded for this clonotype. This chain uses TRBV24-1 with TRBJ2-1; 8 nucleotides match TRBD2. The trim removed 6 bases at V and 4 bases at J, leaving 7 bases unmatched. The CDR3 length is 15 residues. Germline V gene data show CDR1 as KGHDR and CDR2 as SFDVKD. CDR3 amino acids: CATSPSGGPYNEQFF. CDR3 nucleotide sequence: TGTGCCACCAGTCCCAGCGGGGGCCCATACAATGAGCAGTTCTTC.